This entry describes one T cell receptor (beta chain). The data belong to a study of blood T cell repertoires in COVID-19. The overall study: Sources were T cells, B-cell-depleted T cells, or PBMCs; the material itself was cDNA or gDNA.

Generated by immunoSEQ multiplex PCR, the TCRdb table keeps only in-frame clones and is missing some. Of about 360,000 clones listed, around 90% are singletons. The V and J ends lost 8 bases and 5 bases, in that order; junction bases with no gene match: 8. The germline gives CDR1 LGHDT, CDR2 YNNKEL (reference sequence). This CDR3 has 14 amino acids. The sequencing sample was made of peripheral blood. The chain employs TRBV3-1 (or the pseudogene TRBV3-2) and TRBJ2-5, with 10 bases lining up with TRBD1. The source of this sequence is a human donor in a cohort sampled during active COVID-19. Written as DNA, the CDR3 is TGTGCCAGCGGAGGGACAGGGGTTGGGGAGACCCAGTACTTC. Translating it yields CASGGTGVGETQYF.